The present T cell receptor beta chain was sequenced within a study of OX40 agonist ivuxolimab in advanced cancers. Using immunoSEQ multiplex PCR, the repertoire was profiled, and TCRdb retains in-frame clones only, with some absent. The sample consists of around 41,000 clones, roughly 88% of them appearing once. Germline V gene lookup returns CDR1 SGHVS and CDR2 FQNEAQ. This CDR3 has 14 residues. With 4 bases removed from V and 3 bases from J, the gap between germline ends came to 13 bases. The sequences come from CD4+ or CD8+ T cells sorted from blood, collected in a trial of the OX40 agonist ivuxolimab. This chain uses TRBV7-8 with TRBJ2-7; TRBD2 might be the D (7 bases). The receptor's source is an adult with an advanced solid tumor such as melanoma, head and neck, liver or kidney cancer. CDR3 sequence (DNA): TGTGCCAGCAGCTCCTCGGGGGGCGTCTACGAGCAGTACTTC. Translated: CASSSSGGVYEQYF.